This entry lists 5 T cell receptor beta chains sequenced from one sample in a study of cytomegalovirus exposure and HLA in healthy donors. PCR employed 60 Vbeta and 13 Jbeta primers. Profiling relied on immunoSEQ multiplex PCR, and the TCRdb table lists in-frame clones only, not all of them. The profile covers 160,000 or so clones, with roughly 84% appearing a single time and over 1.5% taken by the ten largest. Sequencing input: PBMCs. The receptors shown here come from a woman between 18 and 29 years old in good health and CMV-seronegative.

The genes are TRBV7-7 and TRBJ1-6; 10 bases align to TRBD1. Germline CDR1 and CDR2: SSHAT and FNYEAQ (reference sequence). This CDR3 comprises 13 residues. J lost 10 bases, V lost 5 bases, and 2 bases had no gene match. The CDR3 reads CASSRDRGSPLHF. For the CDR3, the DNA is TGTGCCAGCAGCCGGGACAGGGGCTCACCCCTCCACTTT.

This clone appeared a few times. The chain links TRBV5-5 to TRBJ2-7; TRBD1 might be the D (6 bases). CDR3 length: 14 residues. Trimming stripped 5 bases from V and 2 bases from J, with 14 bases between. From germline, CDR1 is SGHKS and CDR2 YYEKEE (reference sequence). The CDR3: CASSAQGPPYEQYF. The CDR3 region has the DNA TGTGCCAGCAGTGCGCAGGGGCCTCCCTACGAGCAGTACTTC.

CDR3 in amino acids: CASSDEGANYGYTF. CDR3 in DNA: TGTGCCAGCAGTGATGAGGGTGCTAACTATGGCTACACCTTC. This chain joins TRBV2 and TRBJ1-2; D not resolved. From germline, CDR1 is SNHLY and CDR2 FYNNEI. The V and J ends lost 3 bases and 0 bases respectively, with 8 bases between them. The CDR3 runs 14 residues. Complete variable domain (other parts from reference TRBV2 and TRBJ1-2): EPEVTQTPSHQVTQMGQEVILRCVPISNHLYFYWYRQILGQKVEFLVSFYNNEISEKSEIFDDQFSVERPDGSNFTLKIRSTKLEDSAMYFCASSDEGANYGYTFGSGTRLTVV.

The chain couples TRBV27 to TRBJ1-4; 8 positions match TRBD1. The CDR3 is 14 amino acids. Trimming removed 5 bases from V and 7 bases from J; junction bases left unmatched: 6. Looked up from germline, CDR1 is MNHEY and CDR2 is SMNVEV (reference sequence). The DNA of the CDR3 is TGTGCCAGCAGTCCCAGGGGGCGAGGTGAAAAACTGTTTTTT. This gives the protein CASSPRGRGEKLFF.

The gene calls are TRBV19 and TRBJ1-2; tentatively, D is TRBD1 (5 bases). This CDR3 has 13 amino acids. The V end was cut by 3 bases, the J end by 8 bases, with 13 bases between. Germline values: CDR1 LNHDA, CDR2 SQIVND (reference sequence). The CDR3 spells CASSIGASRGYTF. The DNA for the CDR3 is TGTGCCAGTAGTATTGGGGCCTCACGAGGCTACACCTTC.